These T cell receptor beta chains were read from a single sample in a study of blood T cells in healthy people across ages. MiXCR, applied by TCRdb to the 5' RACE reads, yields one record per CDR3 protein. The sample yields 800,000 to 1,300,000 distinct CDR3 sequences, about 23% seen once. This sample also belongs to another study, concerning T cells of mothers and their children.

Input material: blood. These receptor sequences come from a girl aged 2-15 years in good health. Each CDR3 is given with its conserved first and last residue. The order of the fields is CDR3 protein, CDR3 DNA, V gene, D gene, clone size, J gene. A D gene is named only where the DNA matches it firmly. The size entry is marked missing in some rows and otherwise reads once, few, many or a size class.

CDR3: CASSLTDPVIETQYF; DNA: TGCGCCAGCAGCCTGACCGACCCAGTCATCGAGACCCAGTACTTC; V: TRBV5-1; D: -; size: -; J: TRBJ2-5
CDR3: CASRTQGAGGYTF; DNA: TGTGCCAGCAGGACCCAGGGGGCGGGCGGCTACACCTTC; V: TRBV28; D: TRBD1; size: -; J: TRBJ1-2
CDR3: CAICPLAGGKVGELFF; DNA: TGTGCCATCTGCCCTCTAGCGGGGGGGAAAGTCGGGGAGCTGTTTTTT; V: TRBV6-2/TRBV6-3; D: TRBD2; size: few; J: TRBJ2-2
CDR3: CASSPRASGGYTDTQYF; DNA: TGTGCCAGCAGCCCGAGGGCTAGCGGGGGCTACACAGATACGCAGTATTTT; V: TRBV7-2; D: TRBD2; size: few; J: TRBJ2-3
CDR3: CASSQETDTQYF; DNA: TGTGCCAGCAGCCAGGAAACAGATACGCAGTATTTT; V: TRBV4-2; D: -; size: few; J: TRBJ2-3
CDR3: CASSSYRNTEAFF; DNA: TGTGCCAGCAGCTCGTACAGGAACACTGAAGCTTTCTTT; V: TRBV7-9; D: -; size: -; J: TRBJ1-1
CDR3: CSVEEGSKGNQYF; DNA: TGCAGCGTTGAAGAGGGCTCCAAAGGGAATCAGTACTTC; V: TRBV29-1; D: -; size: few; J: TRBJ2-5
CDR3: CSVVGIAGATIQYF; DNA: TGCAGCGTTGTAGGGATAGCGGGGGCCACAATTCAGTACTTC; V: TRBV29-1; D: TRBD2; size: -; J: TRBJ2-4
CDR3: CASSLGGAQHF; DNA: TGTGCCAGCAGTTTAGGAGGGGCCCAGCATTTT; V: TRBV12-3/TRBV12-4; D: -; size: -; J: TRBJ1-5
CDR3: CSVSPRQGGWEQYF; DNA: TGCAGCGTTAGCCCCAGACAGGGGGGATGGGAGCAGTACTTC; V: TRBV29-1; D: TRBD1; size: few; J: TRBJ2-5
CDR3: CASSYSKGERAFF; DNA: TGTGCCAGCAGTTACTCGAAGGGGGAGAGAGCTTTCTTT; V: TRBV6-5; D: -; size: -; J: TRBJ1-1
CDR3: CASSVGLAGENEQYF; DNA: TGTGCCAGCAGCGTAGGACTAGCGGGAGAAAACGAGCAGTACTTC; V: TRBV9; D: TRBD2; size: few; J: TRBJ2-7
CDR3: CATSRDATGELEGYTF; DNA: TGTGCCACCAGCAGAGATGCGACAGGGGAATTGGAGGGCTACACCTTC; V: TRBV15; D: TRBD1; size: few; J: TRBJ1-2
CDR3: CSVKQGQDTEAFF; DNA: TGCAGCGTAAAACAGGGGCAGGACACTGAAGCTTTCTTT; V: TRBV29-1; D: TRBD1; size: few; J: TRBJ1-1
CDR3: CASRGREAGNEQFF; DNA: TGCGCCAGCAGGGGGCGGGAGGCTGGGAATGAGCAGTTCTTC; V: TRBV5-1; D: TRBD2; size: -; J: TRBJ2-1
CDR3: CASSVSGTGKTEAFF; DNA: TGTGCCAGCAGCGTCAGTGGGACAGGGAAAACTGAAGCTTTCTTT; V: TRBV9; D: TRBD1; size: many; J: TRBJ1-1
CDR3: CASSALLYEQYF; DNA: TGTGCCAGCAGTGCACTCTTATACGAGCAGTACTTC; V: TRBV27; D: -; size: once; J: TRBJ2-7
CDR3: CASSSTGLRTQYF; DNA: TGTGCCAGCAGTTCCACAGGGTTACGGACCCAGTACTTC; V: TRBV28; D: -; size: -; J: TRBJ2-5
CDR3: CSAIRSGGSGNEQFF; DNA: TGCAGTGCTATCCGTAGCGGGGGGTCTGGCAATGAGCAGTTCTTC; V: TRBV20-1; D: TRBD2; size: -; J: TRBJ2-1
CDR3: CSVVGISGANVLTF; DNA: TGCAGCGTTGTGGGGATCTCTGGGGCCAACGTCCTGACTTTC; V: TRBV29-1; D: -; size: -; J: TRBJ2-6
CDR3: CASSLVQGRSQETQYF; DNA: TGTGCCAGCAGCTTAGTACAGGGGAGAAGCCAAGAGACCCAGTACTTC; V: TRBV7-9; D: TRBD1; size: -; J: TRBJ2-5
CDR3: CSARGQQTNEQFF; DNA: TGCAGTGCTAGAGGTCAGCAAACTAATGAGCAGTTCTTC; V: TRBV20-1; D: -; size: few; J: TRBJ2-1
CDR3: CASSSIQLENEQYF; DNA: TGCGCCAGCAGCTCCATACAACTAGAAAACGAGCAGTACTTC; V: TRBV5-1; D: -; size: -; J: TRBJ2-7
CDR3: CASSYRGTRQFF; DNA: TGTGCCAGCAGTTACCGGGGGACGCGGCAGTTCTTC; V: TRBV6-2/TRBV6-3; D: -; size: few; J: TRBJ2-1
CDR3: CATTGGSYNEQFF; DNA: TGTGCCACCACGGGAGGGTCCTACAATGAGCAGTTCTTC; V: TRBV24-1; D: TRBD2; size: many; J: TRBJ2-1
CDR3: CASSLNGWITDTQYF; DNA: TGTGCCAGCAGCTTAAACGGGTGGATCACAGATACGCAGTATTTT; V: TRBV7-3; D: -; size: -; J: TRBJ2-3
CDR3: CASSLRTFQETQYF; DNA: TGTGCCAGCAGCTTAAGAACATTCCAAGAGACCCAGTACTTC; V: TRBV7-8; D: -; size: -; J: TRBJ2-5
CDR3: CSAGTRDRGPYEQYF; DNA: TGCAGTGCTGGAACCCGGGACAGGGGGCCCTACGAGCAGTACTTC; V: TRBV20-1; D: TRBD1; size: -; J: TRBJ2-7
CDR3: CASSFPGSPSVETQYF; DNA: TGTGCCAGCAGCTTTCCCGGGTCCCCTTCTGTGGAGACCCAGTACTTC; V: TRBV7-2; D: -; size: -; J: TRBJ2-5
CDR3: CASSRASDNEQFF; DNA: TGTGCCAGCAGCCGGGCCTCGGACAATGAGCAGTTCTTC; V: TRBV5-6; D: -; size: few; J: TRBJ2-1
CDR3: CASSLERLGWNEQFF; DNA: TGTGCCAGCAGCTTAGAACGACTTGGGTGGAATGAGCAGTTCTTC; V: TRBV7-9; D: -; size: few; J: TRBJ2-1
CDR3: CSARDARLAGVYEQYF; DNA: TGCAGTGCTAGAGATGCGCGACTAGCGGGAGTGTACGAGCAGTACTTC; V: TRBV20-1; D: TRBD2; size: -; J: TRBJ2-7
CDR3: CSAKATGFYQPQHF; DNA: TGCAGTGCTAAAGCAACAGGGTTCTATCAGCCCCAGCATTTT; V: TRBV20-1; D: -; size: many; J: TRBJ1-5
CDR3: CASSFAADNEQFF; DNA: TGTGCCAGCAGTTTCGCGGCTGATAATGAGCAGTTCTTC; V: TRBV12-3/TRBV12-4; D: -; size: -; J: TRBJ2-1
CDR3: CSVDRGDSGELFF; DNA: TGCAGCGTCGACAGGGGGGATTCCGGGGAGCTGTTTTTT; V: TRBV29-1; D: TRBD1; size: -; J: TRBJ2-2
CDR3: CASSLAGTPGGEQFF; DNA: TGTGCCAGCAGTTTAGCGGGGACCCCCGGGGGTGAGCAGTTCTTC; V: TRBV27; D: -; size: -; J: TRBJ2-1
CDR3: CASSLEWQTEKLFF; DNA: TGTGCCAGCAGCTTAGAGTGGCAGACCGAAAAACTGTTTTTT; V: TRBV11-2; D: -; size: few; J: TRBJ1-4
CDR3: CASSLRLAGDAASYNEQFF; DNA: TGTGCCAGCAGTTTACGACTAGCGGGAGATGCGGCTTCCTACAATGAGCAGTTCTTC; V: TRBV27; D: TRBD2; size: few; J: TRBJ2-1
CDR3: CASGWDRGRGEQYF; DNA: TGTGCCAGCGGATGGGACAGGGGGCGCGGCGAGCAGTACTTC; V: TRBV6-5; D: TRBD1; size: -; J: TRBJ2-7
CDR3: CASSLAQYWTSGGAGFKETQYF; DNA: TGTGCCAGCAGCTTAGCGCAATATTGGACTAGCGGGGGGGCTGGCTTTAAGGAGACCCAGTACTTC; V: TRBV7-8; D: TRBD2; size: few; J: TRBJ2-5
CDR3: CASTTPMTSGRPGRGAQYF; DNA: TGTGCCAGCACCACCCCGATGACTAGCGGGAGACCCGGAAGGGGGGCCCAGTACTTC; V: TRBV12-3/TRBV12-4; D: TRBD2; size: -; J: TRBJ2-5
CDR3: CASSRYGDGYTF; DNA: TGTGCCAGCAGCCGATACGGGGATGGCTACACCTTC; V: TRBV5-5; D: -; size: few; J: TRBJ1-2
CDR3: CASSLTPRNGYTF; DNA: TGTGCCAGCAGTCTAACTCCCAGAAATGGCTACACCTTC; V: TRBV27; D: -; size: few; J: TRBJ1-2
CDR3: CASSWEAGEAFF; DNA: TGTGCCAGCAGCTGGGAGGCGGGTGAAGCTTTCTTT; V: TRBV7-9; D: -; size: few; J: TRBJ1-1
CDR3: CASSWLGPNTEAFF; DNA: TGCGCCAGCAGCTGGCTAGGGCCGAACACTGAAGCTTTCTTT; V: TRBV5-1; D: -; size: -; J: TRBJ1-1
CDR3: CASSRTGQGPYEQYF; DNA: TGTGCCAGCAGCCGTACTGGACAGGGGCCCTACGAGCAGTACTTC; V: TRBV6-2/TRBV6-3; D: TRBD1; size: -; J: TRBJ2-7
CDR3: CSVYQGSGYTF; DNA: TGCAGCGTTTACCAGGGTTCTGGCTACACCTTC; V: TRBV29-1; D: -; size: few; J: TRBJ1-2
CDR3: CASSSDPFGTGNTIYF; DNA: TGTGCCAGCAGCTCCGATCCATTTGGCACTGGAAACACCATATATTTT; V: TRBV11-2; D: -; size: few; J: TRBJ1-3
CDR3: CASSFFNMLDRAETNEQFF; DNA: TGTGCCAGCAGCTTCTTCAACATGTTGGATCGGGCGGAAACTAATGAGCAGTTCTTC; V: TRBV7-2; D: -; size: few; J: TRBJ2-1
CDR3: CASSAGQGVSDTQYF; DNA: TGTGCCAGCAGCGCCGGACAGGGGGTATCAGATACGCAGTATTTT; V: TRBV9; D: TRBD1; size: -; J: TRBJ2-3
CDR3: CASSGPGPSTDTQYF; DNA: TGTGCCAGCAGTGGACCGGGCCCTAGCACAGATACGCAGTATTTT; V: TRBV2; D: -; size: few; J: TRBJ2-3
CDR3: CASSLETGSQETQYF; DNA: TGCGCCAGCAGCTTGGAGACAGGTTCCCAAGAGACCCAGTACTTC; V: TRBV5-1; D: -; size: few; J: TRBJ2-5
CDR3: CSARGKGNGNTIYF; DNA: TGCAGTGCTAGAGGGAAGGGTAATGGAAACACCATATATTTT; V: TRBV20-1; D: -; size: -; J: TRBJ1-3